This T cell receptor (beta chain) was documented in a study of cytomegalovirus exposure and HLA in healthy donors. Findings of the study overall: The authors later found HLA-associated TCR beta chains more clonally expanded than equally common others. The study labeled 180 or so TCR beta chains cytomegalovirus-associated.

This clone was counted between two and nine times. Its specificity is not known. Amplification used 60 Vbeta primers and 13 Jbeta primers. Sequencing was performed with immunoSEQ multiplex PCR; in TCRdb, only in-frame clones are kept and a portion is missing. The table includes some 77,000 clones, around 80% detected once. V lost 7 bases, J lost 4 bases, and 17 bases lay in between. CDR1 is SQVTM, CDR2 ANQGSEA, per germline. The CDR3 consists of 14 residues. The chain uses TRBV29-1 and TRBJ2-1; TRBD1 is a possible D gene (6 bases). The receptor comes from a man aged 50-60 years in good health and CMV-seropositive. Source material: PBMCs. The CDR3 coding sequence is TGCAGCGCACTGACCGGGACACCATACAATGAGCAGTTCTTC. Translating gives CSALTGTPYNEQFF.